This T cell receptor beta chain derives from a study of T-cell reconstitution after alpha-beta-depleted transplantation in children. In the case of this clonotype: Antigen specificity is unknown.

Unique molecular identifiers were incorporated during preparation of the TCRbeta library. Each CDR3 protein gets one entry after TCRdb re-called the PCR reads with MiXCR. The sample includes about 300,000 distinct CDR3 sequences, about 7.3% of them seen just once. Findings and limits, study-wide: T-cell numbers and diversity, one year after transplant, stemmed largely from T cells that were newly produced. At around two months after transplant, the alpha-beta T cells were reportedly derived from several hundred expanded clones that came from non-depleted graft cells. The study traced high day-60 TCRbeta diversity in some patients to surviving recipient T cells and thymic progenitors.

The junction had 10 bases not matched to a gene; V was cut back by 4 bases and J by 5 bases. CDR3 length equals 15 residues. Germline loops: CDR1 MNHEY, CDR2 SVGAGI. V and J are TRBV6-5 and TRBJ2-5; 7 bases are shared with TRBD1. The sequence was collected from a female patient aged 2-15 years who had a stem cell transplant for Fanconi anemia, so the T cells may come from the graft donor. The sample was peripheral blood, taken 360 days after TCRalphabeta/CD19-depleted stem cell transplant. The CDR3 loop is CASSFHTGVWETQYF. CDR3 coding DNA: TGTGCCAGCAGTTTTCACACAGGGGTTTGGGAGACCCAGTACTTC.